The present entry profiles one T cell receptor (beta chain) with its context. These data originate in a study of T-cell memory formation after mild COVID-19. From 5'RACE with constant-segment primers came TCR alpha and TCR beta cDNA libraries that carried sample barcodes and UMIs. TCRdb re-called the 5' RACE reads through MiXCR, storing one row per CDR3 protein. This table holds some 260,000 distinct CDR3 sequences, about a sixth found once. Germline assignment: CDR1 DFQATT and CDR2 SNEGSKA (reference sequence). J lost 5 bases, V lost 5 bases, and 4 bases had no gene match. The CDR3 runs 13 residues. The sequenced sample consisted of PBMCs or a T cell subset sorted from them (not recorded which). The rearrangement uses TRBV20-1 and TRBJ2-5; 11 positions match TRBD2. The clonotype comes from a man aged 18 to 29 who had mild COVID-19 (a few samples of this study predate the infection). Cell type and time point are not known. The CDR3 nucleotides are TGCAGTGCTGTAGCGGGGGGGAGGGAGACCCAGTACTTC. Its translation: CSAVAGGRETQYF.